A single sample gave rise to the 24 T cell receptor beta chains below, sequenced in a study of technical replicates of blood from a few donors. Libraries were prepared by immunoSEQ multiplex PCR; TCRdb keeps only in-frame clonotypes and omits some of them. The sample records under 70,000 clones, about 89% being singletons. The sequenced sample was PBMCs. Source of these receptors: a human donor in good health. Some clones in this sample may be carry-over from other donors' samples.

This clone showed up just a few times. The chain's CDR3 is CASRINRGSTGELFF. The DNA of the CDR3 is TGTGCCAGCAGAATAAACCGGGGGAGCACCGGGGAGCTGTTTTTT. The genes are TRBV6-5 and TRBJ2-2; D is possibly TRBD2 (6 bases). The CDR3 runs to 15 residues. CDR1 is MNHEY and CDR2 is SVGAGI in the germline V gene. The V end lost 6 bases, the J end lost 4 bases, and 15 bases lay between the germline ends.

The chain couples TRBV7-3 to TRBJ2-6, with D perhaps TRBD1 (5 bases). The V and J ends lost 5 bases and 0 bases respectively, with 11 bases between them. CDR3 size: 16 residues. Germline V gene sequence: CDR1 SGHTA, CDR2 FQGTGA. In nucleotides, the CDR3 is TGTGCCAGCAGCCCGAGACAGCGCTCTGGGGCCAACGTCCTGACTTTC. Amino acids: CASSPRQRSGANVLTF.

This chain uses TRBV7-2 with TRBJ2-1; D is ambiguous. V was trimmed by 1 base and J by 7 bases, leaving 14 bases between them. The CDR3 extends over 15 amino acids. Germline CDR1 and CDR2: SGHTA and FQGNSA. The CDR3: CASSLVPTTDNEQFF. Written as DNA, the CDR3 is TGTGCCAGCAGCTTAGTTCCTACTACCGATAATGAGCAGTTCTTC.

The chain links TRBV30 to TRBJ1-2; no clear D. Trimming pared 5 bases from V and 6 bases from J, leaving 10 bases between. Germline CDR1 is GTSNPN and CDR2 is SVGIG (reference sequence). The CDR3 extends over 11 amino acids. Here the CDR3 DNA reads TGTGCCTGGGGCCTTGTGGATGGCTACACCTTC. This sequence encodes CAWGLVDGYTF.

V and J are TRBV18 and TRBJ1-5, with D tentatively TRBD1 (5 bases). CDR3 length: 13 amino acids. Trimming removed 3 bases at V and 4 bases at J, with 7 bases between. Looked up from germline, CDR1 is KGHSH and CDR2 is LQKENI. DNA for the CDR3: TGTGCCAGCTCACCGGACATTAATCAGCCCCAGCATTTT. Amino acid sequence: CASSPDINQPQHF. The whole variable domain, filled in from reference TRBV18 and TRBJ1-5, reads NAGVMQNPRHLVRRRGQEARLRCSPMKGHSHVYWYRQLPEEGLKFMVYLQKENIIDESGMPKERFSAEFPKEGPSILRIQQVVRGDSAAYFCASSPDINQPQHFGDGTRLSIL.

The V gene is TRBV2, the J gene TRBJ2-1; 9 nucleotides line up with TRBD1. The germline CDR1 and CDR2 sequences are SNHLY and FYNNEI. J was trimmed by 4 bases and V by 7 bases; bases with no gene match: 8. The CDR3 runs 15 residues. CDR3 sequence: CASKLGQGPYNEQFF. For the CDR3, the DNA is TGTGCCAGCAAACTGGGACAGGGACCGTACAATGAGCAGTTCTTC.

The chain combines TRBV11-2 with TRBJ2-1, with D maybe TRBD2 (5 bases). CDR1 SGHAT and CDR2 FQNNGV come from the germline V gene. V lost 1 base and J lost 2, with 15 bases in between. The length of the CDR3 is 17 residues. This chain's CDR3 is CASSLAGLGRAYNEQFF. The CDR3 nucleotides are TGTGCCAGCAGCTTAGCCGGATTAGGGCGGGCCTACAATGAGCAGTTCTTC.

The CDR3 protein is CAWSPGNTGELFF. CDR3 DNA: TGTGCCTGGTCCCCGGGAAACACCGGGGAGCTGTTTTTT. This chain joins TRBV30 and TRBJ2-2; D is perhaps TRBD2 (5 bases). CDR1 is GTSNPN and CDR2 is SVGIG in the germline V gene (reference sequence). The CDR3 sequence is 13 residues long. Trimming cost V 5 bases and J 2 bases, with 9 bases left between them.

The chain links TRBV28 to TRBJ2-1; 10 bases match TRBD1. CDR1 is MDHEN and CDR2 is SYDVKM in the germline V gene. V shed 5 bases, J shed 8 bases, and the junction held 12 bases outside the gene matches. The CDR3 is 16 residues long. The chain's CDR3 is CASSPQPGQGIDEQFF. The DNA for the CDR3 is TGTGCCAGCAGTCCCCAGCCGGGACAGGGGATCGATGAGCAGTTCTTC.

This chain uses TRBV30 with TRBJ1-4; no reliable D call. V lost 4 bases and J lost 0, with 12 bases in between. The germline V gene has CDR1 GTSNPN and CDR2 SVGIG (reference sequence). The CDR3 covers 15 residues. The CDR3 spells CAWIPTYATNEKLFF. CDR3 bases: TGTGCCTGGATCCCGACATACGCAACTAATGAAAAACTGTTTTTT.

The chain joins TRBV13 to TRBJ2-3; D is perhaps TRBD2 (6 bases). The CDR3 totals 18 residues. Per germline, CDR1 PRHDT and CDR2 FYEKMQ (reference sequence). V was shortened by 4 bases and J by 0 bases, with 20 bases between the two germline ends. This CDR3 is CASSWGVRGGASTDTQYF. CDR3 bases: TGTGCCAGCAGCTGGGGGGTCCGGGGCGGAGCTAGCACAGATACGCAGTATTTT.

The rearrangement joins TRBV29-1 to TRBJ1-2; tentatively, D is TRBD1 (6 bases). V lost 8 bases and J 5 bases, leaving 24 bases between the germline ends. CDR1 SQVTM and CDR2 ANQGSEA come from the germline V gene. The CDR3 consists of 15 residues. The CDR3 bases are TGCAGCTCCTCAGGGGATGGGGGTGGGGTTTATGGCTACACCTTC. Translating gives CSSSGDGGGVYGYTF.

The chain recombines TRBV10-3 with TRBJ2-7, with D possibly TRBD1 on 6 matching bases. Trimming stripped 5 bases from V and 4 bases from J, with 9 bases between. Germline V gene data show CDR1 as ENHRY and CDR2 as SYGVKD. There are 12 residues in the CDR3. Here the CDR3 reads CAISSGVYEQYF. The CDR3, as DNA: TGTGCCATCAGTTCAGGGGTGTACGAGCAGTACTTC.

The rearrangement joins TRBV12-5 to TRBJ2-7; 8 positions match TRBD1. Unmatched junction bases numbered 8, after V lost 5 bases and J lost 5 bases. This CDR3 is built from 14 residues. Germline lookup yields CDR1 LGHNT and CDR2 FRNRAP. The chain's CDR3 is CASGTGYRGDEQYF. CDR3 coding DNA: TGTGCTAGTGGTACGGGATACAGGGGGGACGAGCAGTACTTC.

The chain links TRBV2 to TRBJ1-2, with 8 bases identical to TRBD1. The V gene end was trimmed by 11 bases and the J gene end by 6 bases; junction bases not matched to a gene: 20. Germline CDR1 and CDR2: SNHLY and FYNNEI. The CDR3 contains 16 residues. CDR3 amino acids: CAPEGGTGLLFDGYTF. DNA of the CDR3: TGTGCCCCTGAAGGCGGGACAGGTCTTTTGTTTGATGGCTACACCTTC.

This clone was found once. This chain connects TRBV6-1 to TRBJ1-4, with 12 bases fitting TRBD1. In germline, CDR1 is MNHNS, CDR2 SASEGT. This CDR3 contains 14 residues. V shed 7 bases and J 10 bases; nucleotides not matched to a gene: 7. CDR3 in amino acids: CASNPGTGGGKLFF. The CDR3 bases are TGTGCCAGCAACCCCGGGACAGGGGGCGGAAAACTGTTTTTT.

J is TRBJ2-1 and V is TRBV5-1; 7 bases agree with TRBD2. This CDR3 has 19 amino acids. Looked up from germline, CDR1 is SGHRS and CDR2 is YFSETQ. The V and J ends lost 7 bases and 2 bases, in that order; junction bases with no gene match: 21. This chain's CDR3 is CASSPIGAREARAYNEQFF. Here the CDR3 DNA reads TGCGCCAGCTCCCCGATCGGAGCCCGGGAGGCTAGGGCCTACAATGAGCAGTTCTTC.

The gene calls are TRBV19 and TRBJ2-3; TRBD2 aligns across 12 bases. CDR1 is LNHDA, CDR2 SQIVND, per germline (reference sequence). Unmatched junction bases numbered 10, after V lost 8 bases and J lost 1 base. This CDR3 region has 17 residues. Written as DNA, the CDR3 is TGTGCCAGTTCTAGCGGGGGGGCCTTCTGGGGCACAGATACGCAGTATTTT. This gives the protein CASSSGGAFWGTDTQYF.

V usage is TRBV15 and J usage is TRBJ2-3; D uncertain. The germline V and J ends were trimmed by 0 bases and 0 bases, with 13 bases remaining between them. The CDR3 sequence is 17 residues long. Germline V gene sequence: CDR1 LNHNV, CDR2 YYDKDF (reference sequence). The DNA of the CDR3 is TGTGCCACCAGCAGAGAATATGTGCGACTGAGCACAGATACGCAGTATTTT. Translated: CATSREYVRLSTDTQYF.

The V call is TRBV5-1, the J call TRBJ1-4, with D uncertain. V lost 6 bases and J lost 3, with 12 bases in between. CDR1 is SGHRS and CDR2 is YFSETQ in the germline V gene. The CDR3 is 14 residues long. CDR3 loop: CASTPRSPNEKLFF. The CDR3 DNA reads TGCGCCAGCACACCGAGGTCGCCTAATGAAAAACTGTTTTTT.

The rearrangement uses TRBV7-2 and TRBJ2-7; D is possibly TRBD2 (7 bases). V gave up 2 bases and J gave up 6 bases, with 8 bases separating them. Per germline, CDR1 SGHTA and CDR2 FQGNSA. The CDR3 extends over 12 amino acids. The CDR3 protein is CASSLRGGEQYF. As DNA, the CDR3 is TGTGCCAGCAGCTTAAGGGGGGGCGAGCAGTACTTC. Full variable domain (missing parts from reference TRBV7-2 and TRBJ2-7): GAGVSQSPSNKVTEKGKDVELRCDPISGHTALYWYRQSLGQGLEFLIYFQGNSAPDKSGLPSDRFSAERTGGSVSTLTIQRTQQEDSAVYLCASSLRGGEQYFGPGTRLTVT.

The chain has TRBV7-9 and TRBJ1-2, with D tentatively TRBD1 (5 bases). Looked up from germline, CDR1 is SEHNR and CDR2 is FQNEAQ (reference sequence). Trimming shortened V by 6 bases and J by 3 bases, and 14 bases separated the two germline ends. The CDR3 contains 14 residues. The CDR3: CASSQDSLDYGYTF. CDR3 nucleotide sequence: TGTGCCAGCAGTCAAGACAGTTTGGACTATGGCTACACCTTC.

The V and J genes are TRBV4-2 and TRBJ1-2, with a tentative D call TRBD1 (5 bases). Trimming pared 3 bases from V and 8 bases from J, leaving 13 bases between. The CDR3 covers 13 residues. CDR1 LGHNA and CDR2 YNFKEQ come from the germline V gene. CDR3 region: CASSQGGGIGYTF. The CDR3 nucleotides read TGTGCCAGCAGCCAGGGGGGAGGGATCGGCTACACCTTC.

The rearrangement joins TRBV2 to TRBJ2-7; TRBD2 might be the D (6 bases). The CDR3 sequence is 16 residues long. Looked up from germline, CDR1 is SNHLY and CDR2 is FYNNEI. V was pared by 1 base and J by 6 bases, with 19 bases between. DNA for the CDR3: TGTGCCAGCAGTGAAGGCGGAGGGCGGATTTTAGGCGAGCAGTACTTC. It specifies CASSEGGGRILGEQYF.